Below are 30 T cell receptor beta chains sequenced from a single sample in a study of blood T cell repertoires in COVID-19. TCRdb's copy holds only in-frame clones and misses some; the assay was immunoSEQ multiplex PCR. The table shows 300,000 to 400,000 clones, with around nine tenths occurring only once. Sequences were obtained from PBMCs or T cells enriched from blood (not recorded which). These receptors came from a woman in her 30s with acute COVID-19.

The chain recombines TRBV24-1 with TRBJ2-2; D remains ambiguous. CDR1 is KGHDR, CDR2 SFDVKD, per germline. V was shortened by 9 bases and J by 1 base, with 11 bases between the two germline ends. The CDR3 has 14 residues. The CDR3 reads CATGEYMNTGELFF. CDR3 sequence (DNA): TGTGCCACCGGAGAGTACATGAACACCGGGGAGCTGTTTTTT.

The chain recombines TRBV11-2 with TRBJ2-1; TRBD2 matches at 8 bases. V lost 1 base, J lost 9 bases, and 17 bases stayed unmatched. Germline-derived CDR1 and CDR2 are SGHAT and FQNNGV. This CDR3 has 18 residues. The CDR3 reads CASSLVITLAGGGGEQFF. DNA of the CDR3: TGTGCCAGCAGCTTAGTCATCACTCTAGCGGGCGGCGGGGGTGAGCAGTTCTTC.

This chain links TRBV28 with TRBJ2-7, with D tentatively TRBD1 (6 bases). CDR1 MDHEN and CDR2 SYDVKM come from the germline V gene. V lost 5 bases to trimming and J lost 0 bases, with 14 bases between them. CDR3 size: 15 residues. CDR3 protein: CASSPGTTSSYEQYF. CDR3 sequence (DNA): TGTGCCAGCAGTCCCGGGACAACGAGCTCCTACGAGCAGTACTTC.

The J gene is TRBJ2-7, the V gene TRBV7-2; D possibly corresponds to TRBD1 (6 bases). Between the trimmed V and J ends, which lost 1 base and 3 bases, there was a span of 16 bases. This CDR3 has 16 residues. Germline values: CDR1 SGHTA, CDR2 FQGNSA. The CDR3 coding sequence is TGTGCCAGCAGCTTAGGCACTAGAGGGGGTGGCTACGAGCAGTACTTC. This codes for CASSLGTRGGGYEQYF.

This chain uses TRBV19 with TRBJ1-5; D not resolved. Trimming pared 8 bases from V and 5 bases from J, leaving 16 bases between. CDR1 LNHDA and CDR2 SQIVND come from the germline V gene (reference sequence). This CDR3 spans 14 amino acids. The CDR3 protein is CASLSAGSYQPQHF. CDR3 DNA: TGTGCCAGTTTGAGCGCTGGCTCGTATCAGCCCCAGCATTTT.

The J gene is TRBJ1-4, the V gene TRBV4-3, with D uncertain. CDR3 size: 12 residues. Deletions cut 1 base from V and 10 bases from J, with 7 bases between. The V gene's germline CDR1 is LGHNA and CDR2 YSLEER. This CDR3 is CASSQGGLKLFF. Here the CDR3 DNA reads TGCGCCAGCAGCCAAGGAGGGCTAAAACTGTTTTTT.

The V call is TRBV6-1, the J call TRBJ1-1, with D maybe TRBD1 (6 bases). CDR1 and CDR2 (germline): MNHNS, SASEGT. The germline V and J ends were trimmed by 2 bases and 7 bases, with 14 bases remaining between them. CDR3 length: 14 residues. CDR3 region: CASSELQGGGEAFF. CDR3 coding DNA: TGTGCCAGCAGTGAATTACAGGGAGGGGGTGAAGCTTTCTTT.

Notes on this clone: At one of its ends the junction is not consistent with the germline gene, which may arise from a read error. V usage is TRBV28 and J usage is TRBJ2-4; TRBD1 is a possible D gene (8 bases). This CDR3 has 12 residues. From germline, CDR1 is MDHEN and CDR2 SYDVKM. The CDR3 DNA is TGTGCCAGCAGTTCTCGACAACAGGGGGGGATCTTC. It translates to CASSSRQQGGIF.

The count of this clone is one. The chain couples TRBV12-5 to TRBJ2-7; D remains ambiguous. Germline-derived CDR1 and CDR2 are LGHNT and FRNRAP. This CDR3 comprises 13 residues. Trimming left V 6 bases short and J 0 bases short, with 9 bases between. CDR3 amino acids: CASGSQDSYEQYF. The CDR3 DNA follows: TGTGCTAGTGGGTCCCAGGACTCCTACGAGCAGTACTTC.

The J gene is TRBJ1-1, the V gene TRBV3-1 (or the pseudogene TRBV3-2), with D uncertain. Germline CDR1 LGHDT, CDR2 YNNKEL (reference sequence). V dropped 4 bases and J dropped 0 bases, with 12 bases sitting between them. This CDR3 is 15 amino acids long. CDR3 protein: CASSRRSGLNTEAFF. The CDR3, as DNA: TGTGCCAGCAGCCGACGATCAGGTCTGAACACTGAAGCTTTCTTT.

The J gene is TRBJ1-5, the V gene TRBV6-2 or TRBV6-3; the match to TRBD1 covers 9 bases. The CDR3 consists of 15 residues. CDR1 is MNHEY, CDR2 SVGEGT, per germline. Germline trimming cut 6 bases from V and 4 bases from J; bases unmatched to any gene: 7. In nucleotides, the CDR3 is TGTGCCAGCAGCAGAATAGGGACAGGGAATCAGCCCCAGCATTTT. Encoded protein: CASSRIGTGNQPQHF.

V usage is TRBV11-2 and J usage is TRBJ2-7; D is possibly TRBD1 (7 bases). This CDR3 contains 14 residues. The germline gives CDR1 SGHAT, CDR2 FQNNGV. Deletions cut 5 bases from V and 4 bases from J, with 15 bases between. CDR3 loop: CASSTRTGGYEQYF. CDR3 nucleotide sequence: TGTGCCAGCAGCACGAGGACAGGAGGGTACGAGCAGTACTTC. Full variable domain (outside the CDR3, taken from reference TRBV11-2 and TRBJ2-7): EAGVAQSPRYKIIEKRQSVAFWCNPISGHATLYWYQQILGQGPKLLIQFQNNGVVDDSQLPKDRFSAERLKGVDSTLKIQPAKLEDSAVYLCASSTRTGGYEQYFGPGTRLTVT.

This chain links TRBV11-3 with TRBJ2-2; D is unresolved. This CDR3 comprises 18 residues. V was shortened by 2 bases and J by 0 bases, with 16 bases between the two germline ends. The V gene's germline CDR1 is SGHNT and CDR2 YENEEA. CDR3 sequence: CASSLSLGNRPNTGELFF. CDR3 sequence (DNA): TGTGCCAGCAGCTTATCCCTTGGCAACCGCCCGAACACCGGGGAGCTGTTTTTT.

The genes are TRBV14 and TRBJ2-3; possibly TRBD2 for D (6 bases). There are 18 residues in the CDR3. The V end was cut by 0 bases, the J end by 0 bases, with 16 bases between. CDR1 SGHDN and CDR2 FVKESK come from the germline V gene. This CDR3 is CASSQDIGGPTSTDTQYF. The CDR3 region has the DNA TGTGCCAGCAGCCAAGATATAGGAGGGCCTACTAGCACAGATACGCAGTATTTT.

This clone came up once. The chain joins TRBV11-3 to TRBJ2-7; 8 positions agree with TRBD1. The CDR3 consists of 17 residues. Germline CDR1 is SGHNT and CDR2 is YENEEA. Trimming at V came to 5 bases and at J to 6 bases, leaving 18 bases not matched to a gene. In nucleotides, the CDR3 is TGTGCCAGCAGCCCTAGCCATTGGGACAGGAGCACCCTCGAGCAGTACTTC. This translates into CASSPSHWDRSTLEQYF.

The gene calls are TRBV19 and TRBJ1-2; TRBD1 aligns across 8 bases. From germline, CDR1 is LNHDA and CDR2 SQIVND (reference sequence). There are 12 residues in the CDR3. The trim removed 7 bases at V and 5 bases at J, leaving 3 bases unmatched. CDR3 sequence reads: CASNDRGYGYTF. CDR3 coding DNA: TGTGCCAGTAACGACAGGGGATATGGCTACACCTTC.

V usage is TRBV29-1 and J usage is TRBJ1-1, with D perhaps matching TRBD1 (5 bases). Germline V gives CDR1 SQVTM, CDR2 ANQGSEA. CDR3 size: 14 residues. Trimming removed 4 bases at V and 12 bases at J, with 24 bases between. The CDR3 loop reads CSVVGGVSPTLTFF. The CDR3 nucleotides are TGCAGCGTTGTAGGAGGGGTGTCACCGACTCTGACTTTCTTT.

J is TRBJ2-1 and V is TRBV29-1; 7 positions agree with TRBD2. The CDR3 is 13 amino acids. Germline loops: CDR1 SQVTM, CDR2 ANQGSEA. J lost 7 bases, V lost 7 bases, and 10 bases had no gene match. The CDR3 here is CSGSSGFGNEQFF. The CDR3 coding sequence is TGCAGCGGAAGTAGCGGGTTTGGGAATGAGCAGTTCTTC.

The genes are TRBV4-3 and TRBJ1-1; D is undetermined. Germline CDR1 is LGHNA and CDR2 is YSLEER. Trimming took 0 bases from V and 2 from J, leaving 10 bases between them. This CDR3 has 15 amino acids. CDR3 loop: CASSQDSGANTEAFF. In nucleotides, the CDR3 is TGCGCCAGCAGCCAAGACTCAGGCGCTAACACTGAAGCTTTCTTT.

This chain links TRBV5-5 with TRBJ1-3; no clear D gene. The CDR3 runs 15 residues. V was shortened by 0 bases and J by 2 bases, with 9 bases between the two germline ends. Germline V CDR1 and CDR2: SGHKS, YYEKEE (reference sequence). CDR3 nucleotide sequence: TGTGCCAGCAGCTTGGGGATGGGAGCTGGAAACACCATATATTTT. Translating gives CASSLGMGAGNTIYF.

Comment on this clone: Within the sample, other DNA sequences also encode this same CDR3. This chain connects TRBV5-1 to TRBJ1-1; maybe TRBD1 (6 bases). In germline, CDR1 is SGHRS, CDR2 YFSETQ. CDR3 length equals 13 residues. Trimming pared 0 bases from V and 3 bases from J, leaving 6 bases between. The CDR3 sequence is CASSLAGDTEAFF. For the CDR3, the DNA is TGCGCCAGCAGCTTGGCAGGGGACACTGAAGCTTTCTTT.

In the case of this clone: This may arise from a read error, as a much more abundant clone is one base away. The sample holds other DNA sequences that translate to the same CDR3. This CDR3 is CASSSGNSPLHF. The CDR3 bases are TGTGCCAGCAGCTCGGGTAATTCACCCCTCCACTTT. This rearrangement joins TRBV11-2 to TRBJ1-6; D is uncertain. V shed 4 bases and J shed 6 bases, with 4 bases lying between them. The CDR3 is 12 residues long. Germline-derived CDR1 and CDR2 are SGHAT and FQNNGV.

The rearrangement joins TRBV7-6 to TRBJ2-2; 8 bases map to TRBD1. In germline, CDR1 is SGHVS, CDR2 FNYEAQ. V gave up 5 bases and J gave up 0 bases; unmatched junction bases: 5. The CDR3 spans 16 residues. CDR3 sequence (DNA): TGTGCCAGCAGCGAGACAGGGGACTCGAACACCGGGGAGCTGTTTTTT. Translation gives CASSETGDSNTGELFF.

This clone has a single count. CDR3 in amino acids: CASTRSGNTIYF. The CDR3 DNA follows: TGTGCCAGTACTCGCTCTGGAAACACCATATATTTT. This chain links TRBV19 with TRBJ1-3; no clear D. Germline V gene sequence: CDR1 LNHDA, CDR2 SQIVND (reference sequence). Trimming removed 7 bases at V and 0 bases at J, with 4 bases between. The CDR3 has 12 residues.

J is TRBJ2-3 and V is TRBV21-1; no DNA check was done on the table's D call, TRBD1. TRBV21-1 is classified as a pseudogene. CDR3 length: 14 residues. DNA of the CDR3: TGTGCCAGCCGGCCCCCAGGGAGCACAGATACGCAGTATTTT. Translating it yields CASRPPGSTDTQYF.

V is TRBV4-1 and J is TRBJ2-1; D call uncertain. This CDR3 spans 15 amino acids. V was clipped by 0 bases and J by 0 bases, with 6 bases between them. CDR1 and CDR2 from the germline V gene are MGHRA and YSYEKL. The CDR3 DNA follows: TGCGCCAGCAGCCAAGATTGGCTCTCCTACAATGAGCAGTTCTTC. It specifies CASSQDWLSYNEQFF.

The rearrangement joins TRBV24-1 to TRBJ1-2; 8 bases map to TRBD1. V lost 3 bases to trimming and J lost 4 bases; unmatched junction nucleotides: 3. The germline CDR1 and CDR2 sequences are KGHDR and SFDVKD. The CDR3 totals 14 residues. The DNA for the CDR3 is TGTGCCACCAGTGATCCCGACAGGGGCTATGGCTACACCTTC. As protein: CATSDPDRGYGYTF.

This clone has just one count. The CDR3 spells CATSVPGELFF. The CDR3 DNA follows: TGTGCCACCTCGGTTCCCGGGGAGCTGTTTTTT. The chain links TRBV24-1 to TRBJ2-2; D is uncertain. Germline CDR1 and CDR2: KGHDR and SFDVKD. The V gene lost 9 bases and the J gene lost 6 bases, with 7 bases spanning the gap. The CDR3 loop spans 11 amino acids.

A few counts support this clone. V gene TRBV7-8 combines with J gene TRBJ2-5, with D perhaps TRBD1 (6 bases). Trimming took off 4 bases at V and 5 bases at J, with 17 bases between the two ends. Per germline, CDR1 SGHVS and CDR2 FQNEAQ. The CDR3 is 15 residues long. Here the CDR3 reads CASSYRDGAWETQYF. Written as DNA, the CDR3 is TGTGCCAGCAGCTACAGGGACGGGGCGTGGGAGACCCAGTACTTC.

The J gene is TRBJ1-1, the V gene TRBV29-1; D is unresolved. This CDR3 comprises 11 residues. Germline CDR1 reads SQVTM; CDR2 reads ANQGSEA. V was pared by 4 bases and J by 4 bases, with 7 bases between. The CDR3 coding sequence is TGCAGCGTTGTGTGGAGCACTGAAGCTTTCTTT. This codes for CSVVWSTEAFF.